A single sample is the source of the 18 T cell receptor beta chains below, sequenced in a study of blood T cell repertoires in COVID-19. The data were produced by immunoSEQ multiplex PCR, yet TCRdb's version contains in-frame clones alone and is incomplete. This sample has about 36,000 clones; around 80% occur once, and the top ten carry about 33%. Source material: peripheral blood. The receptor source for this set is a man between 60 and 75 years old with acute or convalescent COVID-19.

The CDR3 region is CASAQGSHEQYF. CDR3 in DNA: TGTGCCAGCGCCCAGGGGTCCCACGAGCAGTACTTC. The V and J genes are TRBV28 and TRBJ2-7, with TRBD1 as a possible D gene (6 bases). V was shortened by 8 bases and J by 5 bases, with 13 bases between the two germline ends. Germline V gene lookup returns CDR1 MDHEN and CDR2 SYDVKM. The CDR3 has 12 residues.

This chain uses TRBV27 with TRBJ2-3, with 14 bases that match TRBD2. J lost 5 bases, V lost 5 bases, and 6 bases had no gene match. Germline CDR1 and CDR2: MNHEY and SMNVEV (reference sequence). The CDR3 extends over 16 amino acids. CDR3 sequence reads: CASSGRTSGRRDTQYF. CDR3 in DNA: TGTGCCAGCAGTGGAAGGACTAGCGGGAGGAGAGATACGCAGTATTTT.

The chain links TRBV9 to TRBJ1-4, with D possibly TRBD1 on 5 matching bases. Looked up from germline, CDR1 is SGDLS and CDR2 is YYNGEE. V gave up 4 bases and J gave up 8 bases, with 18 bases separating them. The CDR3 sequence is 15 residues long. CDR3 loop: CASSPGGGYGEKLFF. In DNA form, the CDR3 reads TGTGCCAGCAGCCCCGGGGGGGGGTATGGCGAAAAACTGTTTTTT. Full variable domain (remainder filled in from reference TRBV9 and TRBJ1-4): DSGVTQTPKHLITATGQRVTLRCSPRSGDLSVYWYQQSLDQGLQFLIQYYNGEERAKGNILERFSAQQFPDLHSELNLSSLELGDSALYFCASSPGGGYGEKLFFGSGTQLSVL.

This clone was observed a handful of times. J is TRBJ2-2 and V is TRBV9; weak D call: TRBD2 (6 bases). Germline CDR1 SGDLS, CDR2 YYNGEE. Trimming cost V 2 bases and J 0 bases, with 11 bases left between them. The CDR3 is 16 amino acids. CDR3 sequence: CASSVVAAANTGELFF. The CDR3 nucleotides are TGTGCCAGCAGCGTTGTAGCGGCAGCGAACACCGGGGAGCTGTTTTTT.

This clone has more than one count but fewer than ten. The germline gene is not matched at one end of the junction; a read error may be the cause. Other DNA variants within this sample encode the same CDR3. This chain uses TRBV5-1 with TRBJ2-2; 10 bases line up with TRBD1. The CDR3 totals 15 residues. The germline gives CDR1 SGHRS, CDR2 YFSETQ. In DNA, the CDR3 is TGCGCCAGCAGCTCGGGACAGGGGAACGCCGGGGAGCTGTTTTTT. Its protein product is CASSSGQGNAGELFF.

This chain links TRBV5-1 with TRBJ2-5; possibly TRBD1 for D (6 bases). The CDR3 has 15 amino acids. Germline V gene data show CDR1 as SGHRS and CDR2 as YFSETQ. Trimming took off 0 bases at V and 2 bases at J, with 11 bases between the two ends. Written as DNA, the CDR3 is TGCGCCAGCAGCTTGGAACAGGGCCAACAAGAGACCCAGTACTTC. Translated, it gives CASSLEQGQQETQYF.

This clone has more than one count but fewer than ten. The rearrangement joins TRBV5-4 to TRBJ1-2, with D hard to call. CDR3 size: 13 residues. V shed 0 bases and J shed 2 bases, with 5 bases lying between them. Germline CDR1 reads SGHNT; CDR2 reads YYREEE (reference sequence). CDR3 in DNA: TGTGCCAGCAGCTTGGGGCAGAACTATGGCTACACCTTC. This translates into CASSLGQNYGYTF.

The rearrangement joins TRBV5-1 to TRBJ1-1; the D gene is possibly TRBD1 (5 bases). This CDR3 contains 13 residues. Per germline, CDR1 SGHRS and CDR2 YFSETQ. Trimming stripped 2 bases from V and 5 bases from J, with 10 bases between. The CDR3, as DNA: TGCGCCAGCAGCTTCGCGGGGGGGACTGAAGCTTTCTTT. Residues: CASSFAGGTEAFF.

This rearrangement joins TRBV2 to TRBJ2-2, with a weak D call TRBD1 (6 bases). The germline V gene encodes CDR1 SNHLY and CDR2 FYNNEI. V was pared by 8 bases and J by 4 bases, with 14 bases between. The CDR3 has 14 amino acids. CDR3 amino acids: CASVQGRSTGELFF. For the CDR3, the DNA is TGTGCCAGCGTACAGGGCCGGAGCACCGGGGAGCTGTTTTTT.

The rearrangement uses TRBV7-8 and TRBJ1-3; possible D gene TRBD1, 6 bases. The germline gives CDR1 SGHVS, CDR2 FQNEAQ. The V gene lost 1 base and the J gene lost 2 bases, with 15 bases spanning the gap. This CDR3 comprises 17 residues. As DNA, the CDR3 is TGTGCCAGCAGCTTAGAAGGGGGGGCATATCCTGGAAACACCATATATTTT. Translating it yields CASSLEGGAYPGNTIYF.

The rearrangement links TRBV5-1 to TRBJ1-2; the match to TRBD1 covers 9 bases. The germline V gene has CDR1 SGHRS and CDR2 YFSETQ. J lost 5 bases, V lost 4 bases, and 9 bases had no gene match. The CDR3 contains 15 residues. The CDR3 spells CASSPETGGGYGYTF. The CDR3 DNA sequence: TGCGCCAGCAGCCCTGAGACAGGGGGAGGATATGGCTACACCTTC.

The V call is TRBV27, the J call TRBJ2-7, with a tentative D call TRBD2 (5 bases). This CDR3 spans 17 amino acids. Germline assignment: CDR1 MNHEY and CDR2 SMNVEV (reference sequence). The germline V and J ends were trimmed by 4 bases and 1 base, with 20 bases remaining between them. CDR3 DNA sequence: TGTGCCAGCAGTTCCCTCCTTCGCGACCGGGGTTCCTACGAGCAGTACTTC. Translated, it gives CASSSLLRDRGSYEQYF.

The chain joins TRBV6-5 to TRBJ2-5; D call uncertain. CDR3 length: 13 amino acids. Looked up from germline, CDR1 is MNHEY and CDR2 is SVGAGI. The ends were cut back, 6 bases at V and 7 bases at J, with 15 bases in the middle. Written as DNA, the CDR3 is TGTGCCAGCAGGACTCTCCTCTCGGGGACCCAGTACTTC. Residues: CASRTLLSGTQYF.

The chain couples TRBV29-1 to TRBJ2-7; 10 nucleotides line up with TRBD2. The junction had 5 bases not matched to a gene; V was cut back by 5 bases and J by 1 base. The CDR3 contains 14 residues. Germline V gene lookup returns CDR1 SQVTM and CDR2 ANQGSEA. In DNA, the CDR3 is TGCAGCGTTTTTAGCGGGAGGACTTCCTACGAGCAGTACTTC. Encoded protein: CSVFSGRTSYEQYF.

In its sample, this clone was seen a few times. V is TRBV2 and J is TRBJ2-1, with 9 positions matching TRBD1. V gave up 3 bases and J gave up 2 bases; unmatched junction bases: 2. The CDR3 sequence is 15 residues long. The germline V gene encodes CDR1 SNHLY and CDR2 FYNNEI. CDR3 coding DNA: TGTGCCAGCAGTGACAGACAGGGGGCCTACAATGAGCAGTTCTTC. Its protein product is CASSDRQGAYNEQFF.

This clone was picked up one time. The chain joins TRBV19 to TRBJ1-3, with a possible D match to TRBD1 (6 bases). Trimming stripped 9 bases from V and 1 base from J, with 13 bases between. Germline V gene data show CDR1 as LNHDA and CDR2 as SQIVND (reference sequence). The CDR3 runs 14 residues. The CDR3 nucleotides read TGTGCCAGCGCGACAGGAGGTTCTGGAAACACCATATATTTT. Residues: CASATGGSGNTIYF.

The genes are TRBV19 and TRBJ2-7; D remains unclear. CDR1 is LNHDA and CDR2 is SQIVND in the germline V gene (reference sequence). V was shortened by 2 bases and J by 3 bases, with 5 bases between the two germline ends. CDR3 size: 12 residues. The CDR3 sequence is CASSISGYEQYF. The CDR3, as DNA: TGTGCCAGTAGTATATCGGGCTACGAGCAGTACTTC.

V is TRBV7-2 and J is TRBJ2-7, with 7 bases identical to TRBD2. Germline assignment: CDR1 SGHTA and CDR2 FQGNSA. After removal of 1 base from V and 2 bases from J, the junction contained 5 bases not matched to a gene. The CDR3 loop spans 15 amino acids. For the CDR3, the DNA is TGTGCCAGCAGCTTAGAGCGGGGCCCCCCCTACGAGCAGTACTTC. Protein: CASSLERGPPYEQYF.